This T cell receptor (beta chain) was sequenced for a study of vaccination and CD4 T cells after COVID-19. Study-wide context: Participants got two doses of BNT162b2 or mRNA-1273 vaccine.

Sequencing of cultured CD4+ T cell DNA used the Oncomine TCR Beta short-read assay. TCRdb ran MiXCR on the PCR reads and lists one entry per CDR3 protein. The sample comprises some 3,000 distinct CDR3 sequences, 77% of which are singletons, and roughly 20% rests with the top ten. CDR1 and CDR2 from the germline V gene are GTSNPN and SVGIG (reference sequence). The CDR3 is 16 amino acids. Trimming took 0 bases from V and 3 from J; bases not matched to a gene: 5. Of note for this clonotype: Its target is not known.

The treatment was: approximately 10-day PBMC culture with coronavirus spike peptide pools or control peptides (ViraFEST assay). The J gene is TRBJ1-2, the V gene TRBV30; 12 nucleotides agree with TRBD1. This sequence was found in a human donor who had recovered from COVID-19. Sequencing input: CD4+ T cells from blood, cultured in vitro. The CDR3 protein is CAWSVGTGGSYYGYTF. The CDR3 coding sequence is TGTGCCTGGAGTGTTGGGACAGGGGGCTCCTACTATGGCTACACCTTC.